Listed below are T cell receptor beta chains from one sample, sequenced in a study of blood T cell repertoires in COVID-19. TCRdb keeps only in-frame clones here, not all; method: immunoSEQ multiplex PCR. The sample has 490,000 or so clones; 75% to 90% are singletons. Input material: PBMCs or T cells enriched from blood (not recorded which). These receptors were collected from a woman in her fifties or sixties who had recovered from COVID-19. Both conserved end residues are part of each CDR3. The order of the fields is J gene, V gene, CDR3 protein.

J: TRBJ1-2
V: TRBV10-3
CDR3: CAISSGQGVFYTF

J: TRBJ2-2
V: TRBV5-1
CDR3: CASSRDMVNTGELFF

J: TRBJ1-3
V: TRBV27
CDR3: CASSRTGDKGNTIYF

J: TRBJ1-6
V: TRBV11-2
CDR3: CASSFYRGEGNSPLHF

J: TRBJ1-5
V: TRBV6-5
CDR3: CASSKGARQPQHF

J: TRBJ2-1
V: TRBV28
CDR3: CASSLAGGVNEQFF

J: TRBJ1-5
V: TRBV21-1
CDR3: CASSKGGQGDGNQPQHF

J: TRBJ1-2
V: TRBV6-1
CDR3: CASSEGLGGYTF

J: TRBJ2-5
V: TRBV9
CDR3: CASSPYETGGETQYF

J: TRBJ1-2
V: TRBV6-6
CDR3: CASSYPLGPYGYTF

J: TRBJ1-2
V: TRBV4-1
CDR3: CASSYRQGPDEYTF

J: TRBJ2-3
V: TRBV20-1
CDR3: CSASPVDTQYF

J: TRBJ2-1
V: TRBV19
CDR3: CASNPTTSGAYNEQFF

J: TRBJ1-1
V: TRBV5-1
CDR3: CASSLGQGSTEAFF

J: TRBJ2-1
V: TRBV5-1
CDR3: CASSLQGTEYNEQFF

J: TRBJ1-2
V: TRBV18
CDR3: CASSRQGLGYTF

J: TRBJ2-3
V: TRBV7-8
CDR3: CASSLAPGTSGGTHTDTQYF

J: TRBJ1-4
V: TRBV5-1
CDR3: CASRTGTGTEKLFF

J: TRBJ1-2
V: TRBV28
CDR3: CASSSTGTGESYGYTF

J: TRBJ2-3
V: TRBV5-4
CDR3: CASTALAGVTDTQYF

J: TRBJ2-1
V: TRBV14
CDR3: CASSQDTGEPYNEQFF

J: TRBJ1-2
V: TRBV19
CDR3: CASSSPDRGSVGGYTF

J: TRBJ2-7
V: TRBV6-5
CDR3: CASSYARAGGPYEQYF

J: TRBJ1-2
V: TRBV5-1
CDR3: CASSTGTGGTGYTF

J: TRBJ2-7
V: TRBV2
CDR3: CASRGMRQGRDF

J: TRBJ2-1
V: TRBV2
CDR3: CASSASGGVYEQFF

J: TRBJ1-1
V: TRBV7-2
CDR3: CASSIGGSTGGTEAFF

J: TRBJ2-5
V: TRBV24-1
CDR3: CATSDFYDAQGVWTQYF

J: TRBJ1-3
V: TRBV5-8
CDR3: CASSLEVRNTIYF

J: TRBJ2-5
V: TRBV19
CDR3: CASSIGGQARGETQYF

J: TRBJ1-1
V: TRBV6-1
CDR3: CASSEAMAGKMNTEAFF

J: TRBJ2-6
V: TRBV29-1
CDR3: CSVESGGSGANVLTF

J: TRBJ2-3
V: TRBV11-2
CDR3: CASSFVSTDTQYF

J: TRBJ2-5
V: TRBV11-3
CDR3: CASSPGTGVYQETQYF

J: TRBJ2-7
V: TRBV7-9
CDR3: CASSLGGVRTYEQYF

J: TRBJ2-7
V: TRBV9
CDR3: CASSGGRSYEQYF

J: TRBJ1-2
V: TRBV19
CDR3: CASTPGQGNGYTF

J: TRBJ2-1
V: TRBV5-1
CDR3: CASSYSGGGYNEQFF

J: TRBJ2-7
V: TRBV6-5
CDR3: CASSYSGQANFYEQYF

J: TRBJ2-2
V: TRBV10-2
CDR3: CASSVGTANTGELFF